This is a list of T cell receptor beta chains from one sample in a study of blood T cell repertoires in COVID-19. Sequencing was performed with immunoSEQ multiplex PCR; in TCRdb, only in-frame clones are kept and a portion is missing. The sample has about 280,000 clones; more than 85% are singletons. The sequencing sample was made of PBMCs or T cells enriched from blood (not recorded which). These receptor sequences come from a man between 40 and 49 years old who had been exposed to COVID-19. The CDR3 runs from the conserved cysteine through the conserved F or W. A D gene is named only where the DNA matches it firmly. For some rows the clone size is stated as once, few or many, or as a class when expanded; others skip it.

.,TRBV4-3,TRBJ2-7,.,TGCGCCAGCAGCCCAAGCGGAGCTTACGAGCAGTACTTC,CASSPSGAYEQYF
.,TRBV6-6,TRBJ1-2,TRBD1,TGTGCCAGCAGTCCTTACTATAGTTCCAGGGGGCTCAGCTATGGCTACACCTTC,CASSPYYSSRGLSYGYTF
.,TRBV2,TRBJ1-6,.,TGTGCCAGCAATGGCTTGAATAATTCACCCCTCCACTTT,CASNGLNNSPLHF
.,TRBV7-9,TRBJ1-1,.,TGTGCCACCAAGAACCCAGGGCTCTTGAACACTGAAGCTTTCTTT,CATKNPGLLNTEAFF
.,TRBV19,TRBJ1-1,TRBD1,TGTGCCAGTAGCCTAGGACAGGGTCTCTCCACTGAAGCTTTCTTT,CASSLGQGLSTEAFF
.,TRBV30,TRBJ2-7,.,TGTGCCTGGAGTGTACAGCTTGGATTCTACGAGCAGTACTTC,CAWSVQLGFYEQYF
.,TRBV11-2,TRBJ2-1,TRBD2,TGTGCCAGCAGCCCGGGGACTAGCGGGAGGAAAAGCTCCTACAATGAGCAGTTCTTC,CASSPGTSGRKSSYNEQFF
.,TRBV11-3,TRBJ2-3,TRBD2,TGTGCCAGCAGCCGGACTAGCGGGAACATCGCTACGCAGTATTTT,CASSRTSGNIATQYF
.,TRBV28,TRBJ2-7,TRBD1,TGTGCCAGCAATGGGGACAGGGTGTCCTACGAGCAGTACTTC,CASNGDRVSYEQYF
.,TRBV20-1,TRBJ1-1,.,TGCAGTGCTAGTCTGGCGGATCCCTCATCCCCCCGCGAAGCTTTCTTT,CSASLADPSSPREAFF
.,TRBV28,TRBJ2-1,TRBD2,TGTGCCAGCAGTTCTAGCGGGAGGGCCGGGTCCTACAATGAGCAGTTCTTC,CASSSSGRAGSYNEQFF
.,TRBV29-1,TRBJ2-3,.,TGCAGCGTTACGACTAGTAGTACAGATACGCAGTATTTT,CSVTTSSTDTQYF
.,TRBV5-1,TRBJ2-3,.,TGCGCCAGCAGCTTCTGGCAGGGCACAGATACGCAGTATTTT,CASSFWQGTDTQYF
.,TRBV14,TRBJ2-5,.,TGTGCCAGCAGCCAAGGGCGGCAGACGTACCAAGAGACCCAGTACTTC,CASSQGRQTYQETQYF
.,TRBV30,TRBJ2-1,TRBD2,TGTGCCTGGACCCTGACTAGCGGGAGTTCTGAGCAGTTCTTC,CAWTLTSGSSEQFF
.,TRBV6-6,TRBJ2-7,TRBD2,TGTGCCAGCAGTTCGGGACTAGCGGCTACCTACGAGCAGTACTTC,CASSSGLAATYEQYF
.,TRBV28,TRBJ1-4,.,TGTGCCAGCAGTCTGGTGTTGGAAAGGGGTGAAAAACTGTTTTTT,CASSLVLERGEKLFF
.,TRBV29-1,TRBJ1-2,.,TGCAGCGTCAAAGCTAGGGGCAACTATGGCTACACCTTC,CSVKARGNYGYTF
.,TRBV6-1,TRBJ2-7,TRBD2,TGTGCCAGCAGTGAAGGCGGACTAGCGGGGAACTACGAGCAGTACTTC,CASSEGGLAGNYEQYF
few,TRBV11-2,TRBJ2-5,TRBD2,TGTGCCAGCAGCTTTCCTAGCGGGAGAGTCGAGACCCAGTACTTC,CASSFPSGRVETQYF
few,TRBV28,TRBJ2-7,TRBD1,TGTGCCAGCAGTAGAAACCCGGGACAGGCCTACGAGCAGTACTTC,CASSRNPGQAYEQYF
.,TRBV7-8,TRBJ2-1,.,TGTGCCAGCAGCTTAACGGCCACCAGGACCTACAATGAGCAGTTCTTC,CASSLTATRTYNEQFF
.,TRBV28,TRBJ1-3,TRBD1,TGTGCCAGCAGTGGGACAGGGGGATTTGGAAACACCATATATTTT,CASSGTGGFGNTIYF
.,TRBV18,TRBJ2-1,.,TGTGCCAGCTCACCAGGGGTAGACAGAAACAATGAGCAGTTCTTC,CASSPGVDRNNEQFF
.,TRBV24-1,TRBJ2-1,.,TGTGCCATCCAAACACAGGGAACCAATGAGCAGTTCTTC,CAIQTQGTNEQFF
.,TRBV15,TRBJ2-7,TRBD2,TGTGCCACCAGCAGCCAGACTAGCGGGAGTTCCTACGAGCAGTACTTC,CATSSQTSGSSYEQYF
.,TRBV30,TRBJ1-1,.,TGTGCCTGGAGAACAGGGAACACTGAAGCTTTCTTT,CAWRTGNTEAFF
.,TRBV5-6,TRBJ2-3,TRBD2,TGTGCCAGCAGCTTGCTAGCGGGGAACACAGATACGCAGTATTTT,CASSLLAGNTDTQYF
.,TRBV7-8,TRBJ2-1,TRBD2,TGTGCCAGCAGCCCGCTATGGCGGGAGCCCTACAATGAGCAGTTCTTC,CASSPLWREPYNEQFF
.,TRBV15,TRBJ1-2,.,TGTGCCACCAGCAGAGGGGAAATCGACAGAGCCTATGGCTACACCTTC,CATSRGEIDRAYGYTF
.,TRBV5-6,TRBJ1-2,.,TGTGCCAGCAGCACGGACAGCATCTATGGCTACACCTTC,CASSTDSIYGYTF
.,TRBV19,TRBJ1-2,.,TGTGCCAGTAGTATAGTGGGGCAGGCATATGGCTACACCTTC,CASSIVGQAYGYTF
.,TRBV15,TRBJ1-1,.,TGTGCCACCAGCAGAGATTCCATTGAGGAACCAAGAGACACTGAAGCTTTCTTT,CATSRDSIEEPRDTEAFF
.,TRBV5-1,TRBJ2-7,TRBD2,TGCGCCAGCAGCTTGGCCCCTAGCGGGGGTAACTCCTACGAGCAGTACTTC,CASSLAPSGGNSYEQYF
.,TRBV6-2/TRBV6-3,TRBJ2-1,TRBD2,TGTGCCAGCAGTTACAACGCGTCGGCTAGCGGGAGACGGGAGGAGCAGTTCTTC,CASSYNASASGRREEQFF
.,TRBV20-1,TRBJ2-5,.,TGCAGTGCTTGGACAGAAGAGACCCAGTACTTC,CSAWTEETQYF
.,TRBV4-1,TRBJ1-6,.,TGCGCCAGCAGCCAAGGAACAGGGTACAATTCACCCCTCCACTTT,CASSQGTGYNSPLHF
once,TRBV18,TRBJ1-4,.,TGTGCCAGCTCACCAGTTTACAGCACAAGGAGGAGTTTAGATGAAAAACTGTTTTTT,CASSPVYSTRRSLDEKLFF
.,TRBV18,TRBJ1-3,.,TGTGCCAGCTCACCAATGGCGACAACCAACTCTGGAAACACCATATATTTT,CASSPMATTNSGNTIYF
.,TRBV5-1,TRBJ2-3,TRBD1,TGCGCCAGTTCCGGGACAGGGGGCGTAGATACGCAGTATTTT,CASSGTGGVDTQYF